This note documents a single TCR beta chain sequence. Sequencing was performed with immunoSEQ multiplex PCR; in TCRdb, only in-frame clones are kept and a portion is missing. Among over 55,000 clones listed, around 82% were seen once. This record comes from a study of blood T cell repertoires in COVID-19. Study in general: Specimens from acute and convalescent COVID-19 originated in the United States, Italy and Spain.

V lost 6 bases, J lost 0 bases, and 16 bases lay in between. The CDR3 spans 16 residues. Looked up from germline, CDR1 is SNHLY and CDR2 is FYNNEI. The specimen was peripheral blood. The TCR was taken from a man aged 45 to 65 with active COVID-19. The rearrangement links TRBV2 to TRBJ2-3, with D possibly being TRBD2 (6 bases). This CDR3 reads CASSPRRRGSTDTQYF. CDR3 DNA: TGTGCCAGCAGCCCCCGGCGGAGGGGAAGCACAGATACGCAGTATTTT.